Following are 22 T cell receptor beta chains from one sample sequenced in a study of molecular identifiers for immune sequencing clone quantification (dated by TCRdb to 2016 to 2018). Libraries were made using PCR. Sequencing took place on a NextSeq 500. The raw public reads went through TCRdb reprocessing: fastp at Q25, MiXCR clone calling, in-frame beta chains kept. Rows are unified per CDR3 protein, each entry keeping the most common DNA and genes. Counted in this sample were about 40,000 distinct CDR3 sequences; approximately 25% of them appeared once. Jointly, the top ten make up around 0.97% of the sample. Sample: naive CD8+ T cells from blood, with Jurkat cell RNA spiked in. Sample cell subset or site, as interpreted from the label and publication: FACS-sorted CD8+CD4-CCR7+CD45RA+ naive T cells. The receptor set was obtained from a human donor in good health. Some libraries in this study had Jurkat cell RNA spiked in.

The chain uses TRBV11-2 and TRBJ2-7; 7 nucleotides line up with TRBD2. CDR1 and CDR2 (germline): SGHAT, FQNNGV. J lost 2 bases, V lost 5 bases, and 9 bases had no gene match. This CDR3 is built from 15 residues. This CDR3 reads CASSHWGGSTYEQYF. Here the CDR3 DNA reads TGTGCCAGCAGCCATTGGGGGGGATCAACCTACGAGCAGTACTTC.

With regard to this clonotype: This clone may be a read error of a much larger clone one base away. CDR3 DNA sequence: TGCGCCAGCAGCGAGGGACTCCAGCCGAGGGAGCCCCAGTACTTC. Translating it yields CASSEGLQPREPQYF. The J gene is TRBJ2-5, the V gene TRBV5-1; D is perhaps TRBD2 (6 bases). V was shortened by 4 bases and J by 9 bases, with 22 bases between the two germline ends. The CDR3 consists of 15 residues. Germline V gene lookup returns CDR1 SGHRS and CDR2 YFSETQ.

The CDR3 protein is CASISVDSPLHF. CDR3 nucleotides: TGTGCCAGTATTTCAGTCGATTCACCCCTCCACTTT. The chain couples TRBV19 to TRBJ1-6; no reliable D call. The CDR3 length is 12 residues. From germline, CDR1 is LNHDA and CDR2 SQIVND (reference sequence). V shed 7 bases and J shed 8 bases, with 9 bases lying between them.

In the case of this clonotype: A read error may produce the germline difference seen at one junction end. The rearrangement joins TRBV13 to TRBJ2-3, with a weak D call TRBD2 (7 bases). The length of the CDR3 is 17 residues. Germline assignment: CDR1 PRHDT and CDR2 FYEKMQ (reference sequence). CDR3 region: CASSLESGTPGTETQYF. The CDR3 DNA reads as TGTGCCAGCAGCTTAGAGAGCGGGACACCAGGCACAGAAACGCAGTATTTT.

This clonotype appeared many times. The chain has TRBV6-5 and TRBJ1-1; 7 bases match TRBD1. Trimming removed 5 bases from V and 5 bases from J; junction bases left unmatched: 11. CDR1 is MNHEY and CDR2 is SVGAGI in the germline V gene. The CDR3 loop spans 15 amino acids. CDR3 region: CASSPGAQGRTEAFF. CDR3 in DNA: TGTGCCAGCAGTCCCGGGGCACAGGGGAGGACTGAAGCTTTCTTT.

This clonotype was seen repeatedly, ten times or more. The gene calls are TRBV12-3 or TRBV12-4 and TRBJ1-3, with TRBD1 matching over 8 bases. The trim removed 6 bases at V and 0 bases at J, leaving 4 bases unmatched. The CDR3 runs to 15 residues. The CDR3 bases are TGTGCCAGCAGCCTAACAGGGGGCTCTGGAAACACCATATATTTT. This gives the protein CASSLTGGSGNTIYF.

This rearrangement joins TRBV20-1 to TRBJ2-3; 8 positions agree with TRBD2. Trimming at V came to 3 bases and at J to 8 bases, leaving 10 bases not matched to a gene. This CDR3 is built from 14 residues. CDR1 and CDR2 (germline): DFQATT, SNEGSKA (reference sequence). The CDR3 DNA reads TGCAGTGCTAGGGACCGGCCGGGGGGGGTTACGCAGTATTTT. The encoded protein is CSARDRPGGVTQYF.

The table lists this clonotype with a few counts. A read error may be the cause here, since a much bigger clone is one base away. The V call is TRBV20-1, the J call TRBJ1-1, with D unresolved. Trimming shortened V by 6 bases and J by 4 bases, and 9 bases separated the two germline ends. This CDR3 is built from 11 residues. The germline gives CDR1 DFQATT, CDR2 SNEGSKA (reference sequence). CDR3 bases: TGCAGTGCCACCTATAGCACTGAAGCTTTCTTT. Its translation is CSATYSTEAFF.

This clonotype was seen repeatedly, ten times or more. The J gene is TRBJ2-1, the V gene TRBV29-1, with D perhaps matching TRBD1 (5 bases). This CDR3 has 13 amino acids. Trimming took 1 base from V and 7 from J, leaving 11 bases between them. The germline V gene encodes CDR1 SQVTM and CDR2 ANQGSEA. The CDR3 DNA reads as TGCAGCGTTGAAGTTTCGGCAGGGAATGAGCAGTTCTTC. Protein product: CSVEVSAGNEQFF.

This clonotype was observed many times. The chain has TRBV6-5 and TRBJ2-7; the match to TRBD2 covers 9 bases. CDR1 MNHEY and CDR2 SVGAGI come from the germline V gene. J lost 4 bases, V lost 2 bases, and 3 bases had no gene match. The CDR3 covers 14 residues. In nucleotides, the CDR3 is TGTGCCAGCAGTTACAAGCGGGGGGTGTACGAGCAGTACTTC. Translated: CASSYKRGVYEQYF.

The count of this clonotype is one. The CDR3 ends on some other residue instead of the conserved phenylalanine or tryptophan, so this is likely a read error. DNA of the CDR3: TGTGCCAGCGGCGACGACAGTCTCCTAGCCAAAAACATTCAGTACATC. Encoded protein: CASGDDSLLAKNIQYI. The chain joins TRBV7-9 to TRBJ2-4, with TRBD1 as a possible D gene (5 bases). Trimming removed 8 bases at V and 0 bases at J, with 17 bases between. This CDR3 spans 16 amino acids. Germline CDR1 reads SEHNR; CDR2 reads FQNEAQ (reference sequence).

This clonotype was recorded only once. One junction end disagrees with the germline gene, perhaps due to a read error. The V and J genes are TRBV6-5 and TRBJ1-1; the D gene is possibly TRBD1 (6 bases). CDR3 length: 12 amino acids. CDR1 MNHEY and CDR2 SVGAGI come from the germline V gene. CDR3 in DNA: TGTGCTAGCAGTTACTCAGGGGTTGAAGCTTACTTT. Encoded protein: CASSYSGVEAYF.

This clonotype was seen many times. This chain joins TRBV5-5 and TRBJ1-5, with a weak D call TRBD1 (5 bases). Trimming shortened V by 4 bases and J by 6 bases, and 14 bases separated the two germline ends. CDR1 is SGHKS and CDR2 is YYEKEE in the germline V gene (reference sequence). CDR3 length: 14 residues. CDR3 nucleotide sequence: TGTGCCAGCAGCCTTTTGCAGGGCGGTCAGCCCCAGCATTTT. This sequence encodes CASSLLQGGQPQHF.

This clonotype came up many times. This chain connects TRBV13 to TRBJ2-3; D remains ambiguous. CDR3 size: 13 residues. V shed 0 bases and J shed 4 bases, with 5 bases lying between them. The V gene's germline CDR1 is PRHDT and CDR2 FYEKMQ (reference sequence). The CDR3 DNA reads TGTGCCAGCAGCTTAGGCCTGCCAGATACGCAGTATTTT. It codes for CASSLGLPDTQYF.

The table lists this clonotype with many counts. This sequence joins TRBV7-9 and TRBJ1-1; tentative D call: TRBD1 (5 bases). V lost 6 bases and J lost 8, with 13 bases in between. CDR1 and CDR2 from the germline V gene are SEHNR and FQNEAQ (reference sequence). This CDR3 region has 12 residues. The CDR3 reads CASRKGTGEAFF. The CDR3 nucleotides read TGTGCCAGCAGGAAAGGAACAGGAGAAGCTTTCTTT.

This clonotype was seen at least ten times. CDR3 DNA sequence: TGTGCCAGCAGCCCCGGAGGGTCAGGCTACGAGCAGTACTTC. Amino acid sequence: CASSPGGSGYEQYF. The chain couples TRBV7-2 to TRBJ2-7; D is possibly TRBD2 (6 bases). Germline CDR1 is SGHTA and CDR2 is FQGNSA. The ends were cut back, 5 bases at V and 3 bases at J, with 14 bases in the middle. This CDR3 has 14 amino acids.

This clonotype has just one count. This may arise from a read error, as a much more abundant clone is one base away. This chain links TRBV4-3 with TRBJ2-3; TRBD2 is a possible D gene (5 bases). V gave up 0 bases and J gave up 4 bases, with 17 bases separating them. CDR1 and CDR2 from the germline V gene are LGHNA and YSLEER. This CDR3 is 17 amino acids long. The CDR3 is CASSQDIKRSSADTQYF. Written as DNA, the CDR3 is TGCGCCAGCAGCCAAGATATAAAGAGGAGTAGCGCAGATACGCAGTATTTT.

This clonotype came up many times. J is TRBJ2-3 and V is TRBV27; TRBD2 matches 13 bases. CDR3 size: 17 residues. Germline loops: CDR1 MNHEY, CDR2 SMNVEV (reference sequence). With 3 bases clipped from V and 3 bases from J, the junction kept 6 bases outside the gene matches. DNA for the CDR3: TGTGCCAGCAGTTTTTCGGGACTAGCGGGGTCTACAGATACGCAGTATTTT. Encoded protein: CASSFSGLAGSTDTQYF.

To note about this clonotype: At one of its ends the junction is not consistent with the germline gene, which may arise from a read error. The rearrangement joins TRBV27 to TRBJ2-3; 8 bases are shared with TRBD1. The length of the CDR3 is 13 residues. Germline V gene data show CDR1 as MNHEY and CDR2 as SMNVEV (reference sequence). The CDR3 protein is CASTTGAKDTRYF. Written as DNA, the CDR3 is TGTGCCAGCACGACAGGGGCTAAAGATACGCGGTATTTT.

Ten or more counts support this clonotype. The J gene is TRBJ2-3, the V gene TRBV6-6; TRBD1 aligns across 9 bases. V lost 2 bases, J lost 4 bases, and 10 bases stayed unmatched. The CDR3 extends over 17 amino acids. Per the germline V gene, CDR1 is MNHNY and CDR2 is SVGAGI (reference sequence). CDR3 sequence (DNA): TGTGCCAGCAGTTACCCTGAACAGGGGGCCGGGGCAGATACGCAGTATTTT. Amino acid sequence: CASSYPEQGAGADTQYF.

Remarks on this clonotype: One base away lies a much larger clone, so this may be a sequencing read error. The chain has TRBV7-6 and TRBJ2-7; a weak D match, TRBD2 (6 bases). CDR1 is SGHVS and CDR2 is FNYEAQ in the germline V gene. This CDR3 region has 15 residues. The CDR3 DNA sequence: TGTGCCAGCAGCACCGACAGTACTAGCTCCTACGAGCAGTGCTTC. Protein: CASSTDSTSSYEQCF.

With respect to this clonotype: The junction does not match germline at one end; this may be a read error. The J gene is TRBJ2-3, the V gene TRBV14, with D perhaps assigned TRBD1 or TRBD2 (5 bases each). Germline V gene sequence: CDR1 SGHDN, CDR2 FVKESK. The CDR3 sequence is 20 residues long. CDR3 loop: CASSQDDSFGSPEGTDMQCF. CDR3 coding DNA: TGTGCCAGCAGCCAAGATGACAGCTTCGGGTCTCCAGAGGGCACAGATATGCAGTGTTTT.